One and the same sample provided the 19 T cell receptor beta chains below, sequenced in a study of shared clonotypes between healthy human individuals. Naive-designated CD8 cells lacked CD45RO, were positively enriched for CCR7, and omitted terminally differentiated effector memory CD45RA+ cells. Data came from immunoSEQ multiplex PCR; TCRdb stores just in-frame clones and leaves some out. The sample has around 600,000 clones, 85% to 95% seen once. The sequencing sample was made of naive CD8+ T cells sorted from blood. These TCRs come from a woman in her 30s in good health.

This clone was detected only once. The chain links TRBV4-2 to TRBJ2-7; 7 bases map to TRBD2. V shed 6 bases, J shed 7 bases, and the junction held 18 bases outside the gene matches. The V gene's germline CDR1 is LGHNA and CDR2 YNFKEQ. The CDR3 spans 16 residues. The CDR3 coding sequence is TGTGCCAGCAGAGTCTCCGGTCGGGACTCGGGAGGTGAGCAGTACTTC. Its protein is CASRVSGRDSGGEQYF.

The chain recombines TRBV11-2 with TRBJ2-7, with D tentatively TRBD1 (5 bases). The CDR3 runs to 14 residues. Germline values: CDR1 SGHAT, CDR2 FQNNGV. With 3 bases removed from V and 3 bases from J, the gap between germline ends came to 12 bases. CDR3 residues: CASSFSVGDYEQYF. The CDR3 coding sequence is TGTGCCAGCAGCTTTTCGGTAGGGGACTACGAGCAGTACTTC.

The J gene is TRBJ2-7, the V gene TRBV28; unclear D gene. V was cut by 4 bases and J by 2 bases, with 12 bases left in between. This CDR3 comprises 14 residues. Germline CDR1 and CDR2: MDHEN and SYDVKM. CDR3 in DNA: TGTGCCAGCAGTTGGCCAACTGGAGCCTACGAGCAGTACTTC. Translated: CASSWPTGAYEQYF.

J is TRBJ2-7 and V is TRBV5-3; 10 bases align to TRBD2. TRBV5-3 is reported as an ORF; its role is uncertain. This CDR3 spans 17 amino acids. V gave up 3 bases and J gave up 0 bases; unmatched junction bases: 9. In nucleotides, the CDR3 is TGTGCCAGAAGCTGGACCGGACTAGCGGTGAACTCCTACGAGCAGTACTTC. It encodes CARSWTGLAVNSYEQYF.

The rearrangement joins TRBV5-1 to TRBJ2-5; 9 bases line up with TRBD1. The DNA end is more similar to TRBJ2-7, so the J call may be wrong. The CDR3 spans 15 residues. Germline CDR1 reads SGHRS; CDR2 reads YFSETQ. The CDR3 nucleotides read TGCGCCAGCAGCTCGGACAGGGGAAGCTCCTACGAGCAGTACTTC. It is translated as CASSSDRGSSYEQYF.

The V and J genes are TRBV10-3 and TRBJ2-1; TRBD1 matches 9 bases. This CDR3 contains 17 residues. Trimming at V came to 2 bases and at J to 2 bases, leaving 7 bases not matched to a gene. Germline V gene sequence: CDR1 ENHRY, CDR2 SYGVKD. The chain's CDR3 is CAISEAGQGGPYNEQFF. In DNA, the CDR3 is TGTGCCATCAGTGAGGCGGGACAGGGAGGCCCCTACAATGAGCAGTTCTTC.

The chain recombines TRBV7-9 with TRBJ2-3; 8 nucleotides agree with TRBD2. V shed 3 bases and J 8 bases; nucleotides not matched to a gene: 13. This CDR3 contains 16 residues. The germline CDR1 and CDR2 sequences are SEHNR and FQNEAQ (reference sequence). In DNA form, the CDR3 reads TGTGCCAGCAGCTTTAATCTAGCGGGTACCTTGGGTACGCAGTATTTT. Residues: CASSFNLAGTLGTQYF.

The CDR3 sequence: CASSELRGVTGNTIYF. CDR3 DNA: TGTGCCAGCAGTGAATTGCGGGGGGTGACTGGAAACACCATATATTTT. The genes are TRBV6-1 and TRBJ1-3; possible D gene TRBD1, 5 bases. The germline V and J ends were trimmed by 2 bases and 2 bases, with 13 bases remaining between them. The CDR3 is made up of 16 amino acids. Germline lookup yields CDR1 MNHNS and CDR2 SASEGT.

This CDR3 reads CASSSLLADTQYF. CDR3 bases: TGTGCCAGCAGCTCCCTTCTGGCAGATACGCAGTATTTT. This chain joins TRBV13 and TRBJ2-3, with D hard to call. Germline CDR1 PRHDT, CDR2 FYEKMQ (reference sequence). The CDR3 covers 13 residues. V lost 4 bases, J lost 4 bases, and 9 bases lay in between.

This chain uses TRBV11-2 with TRBJ2-3; D gene uncertain. The CDR3 covers 15 residues. In germline, CDR1 is SGHAT, CDR2 FQNNGV. Trimming removed 3 bases from V and 1 base from J, with 11 bases in between. The CDR3 spells CASSLIGPGTDTQYF. The CDR3 DNA reads as TGTGCCAGCAGCTTGATAGGACCGGGCACAGATACGCAGTATTTT.

The rearrangement uses TRBV19 and TRBJ1-1; TRBD1 might be the D (5 bases). V was clipped by 3 bases and J by 0 bases, with 11 bases between them. CDR1 and CDR2 (germline): LNHDA, SQIVND (reference sequence). The CDR3 spans 15 residues. The CDR3 spells CASSMGPAMNTEAFF. In DNA form, the CDR3 reads TGTGCCAGTAGTATGGGGCCAGCAATGAACACTGAAGCTTTCTTT.

This rearrangement joins TRBV28 to TRBJ2-7; possible D gene TRBD2, 5 bases. Trimming removed 11 bases from V and 5 bases from J, with 19 bases in between. Germline V lookup: CDR1 MDHEN, CDR2 SYDVKM. The CDR3 is 13 residues long. The CDR3 region has the DNA TGTGCCTCAGTCCCAGAGGGTTTCAACGAGCAGTACTTC. Protein product: CASVPEGFNEQYF. Full variable domain (rest looked up from reference TRBV28 and TRBJ2-7): DVKVTQSSRYLVKRTGEKVFLECVQDMDHENMFWYRQDPGLGLRLIYFSYDVKMKEKGDIPEGYSVSREKKERFSLILESASTNQTSMYLCASVPEGFNEQYFGPGTRLTVT.

The CDR3 loop is CASSPQGSISYEQYF. The CDR3 bases are TGTGCCAGCAGTCCACAGGGGTCAATCTCCTACGAGCAGTACTTC. The V gene is TRBV28, the J gene TRBJ2-7; TRBD1 matches 7 bases. Germline values: CDR1 MDHEN, CDR2 SYDVKM. The CDR3 sequence is 15 residues long. The V segment lost 5 bases and the J segment 0 bases; nucleotides outside the gene matches: 7.

This chain connects TRBV7-9 to TRBJ2-7, with D perhaps TRBD2 (5 bases). CDR3 length: 14 residues. Germline V gives CDR1 SEHNR, CDR2 FQNEAQ (reference sequence). The V end lost 0 bases, the J end lost 7 bases, and 13 bases lay between the germline ends. The CDR3 region is CASSLAGSPGEQYF. As DNA, the CDR3 is TGTGCCAGCAGCTTAGCTGGGAGCCCGGGAGAGCAGTACTTC. Full variable domain (outside the CDR3, taken from reference TRBV7-9 and TRBJ2-7): DTGVSQNPRHKITKRGQNVTFRCDPISEHNRLYWYRQTLGQGPEFLTYFQNEAQLEKSRLLSDRFSAERPKGSFSTLEIQRTEQGDSAMYLCASSLAGSPGEQYFGPGTRLTVT.

The genes are TRBV6-5 and TRBJ1-1; no firm D call. Per germline, CDR1 MNHEY and CDR2 SVGAGI. The CDR3 totals 15 residues. Deletions cut 0 bases from V and 1 base from J, with 9 bases between. The CDR3 DNA sequence: TGTGCCAGCAGTTACTCGAATACGGGGAACACTGAAGCTTTCTTT. It yields the protein CASSYSNTGNTEAFF.

With regard to this clone: The sample contains more than one DNA sequence encoding this CDR3. The rearrangement uses TRBV6-5 and TRBJ2-7; D unresolved. Between the trimmed V and J ends, which lost 5 bases and 6 bases, there was a span of 8 bases. CDR1 and CDR2 (germline): MNHEY, SVGAGI. The CDR3 covers 11 residues. CDR3 amino acids: CASSLGGEQYF. CDR3 DNA sequence: TGTGCCAGCAGTCTCGGCGGCGAGCAGTACTTC.

The gene calls are TRBV5-1 and TRBJ2-5; D may be TRBD2 (6 bases). V lost 4 bases and J lost 5, with 15 bases in between. CDR3 size: 14 residues. Per the germline V gene, CDR1 is SGHRS and CDR2 is YFSETQ. The CDR3 region has the DNA TGCGCCAGCAGCCGAACTGGGGGGAAGGAGACCCAGTACTTC. Protein: CASSRTGGKETQYF.

The genes are TRBV10-3 and TRBJ2-7; TRBD1 might be the D (6 bases). This CDR3 is built from 16 residues. The V end lost 2 bases, the J end lost 2 bases, and 16 bases lay between the germline ends. CDR1 is ENHRY, CDR2 SYGVKD, per germline. The CDR3: CAISETPLGATYEQYF. The CDR3, as DNA: TGTGCCATCAGTGAGACCCCTCTGGGGGCCACCTACGAGCAGTACTTC.

This rearrangement joins TRBV5-4 to TRBJ1-1; D might be TRBD1 (5 bases). The germline CDR1 and CDR2 sequences are SGHNT and YYREEE (reference sequence). The CDR3 spans 12 residues. The germline V and J ends were trimmed by 4 bases and 12 bases, with 16 bases remaining between them. The CDR3 coding sequence is TGTGCCAGCAGCGCCGGGGCCTTGGGAACTTTCTTT. The encoded protein is CASSAGALGTFF.